One sample yielded the 32 T cell receptor beta chains listed below, sequenced in a study of T cells in Graves' hyperthyroidism and ophthalmopathy. RNA transcripts gave rise to amplified TCR beta CDR3 regions. Researchers ran a first-round RT-PCR on the TCR CDR3 using the HTBI primer set. TCRdb reprocessed the multiplex PCR reads with MiXCR, giving one entry per CDR3 protein. Counted here are 550,000 to 600,000 distinct CDR3 sequences, around 14% occurring once; the ten biggest clones make up roughly 6.9%. The specimen was blood. These receptors were taken from a woman aged 18-29 years with Graves' ophthalmopathy.

Concerning this clonotype: It may be a read error: a sequence one base away is much more abundant. V gene TRBV30 combines with J gene TRBJ1-5, with a weak D call TRBD1 (5 bases). V shed 1 base and J shed 5 bases, with 9 bases lying between them. CDR3 size: 13 residues. Germline CDR1 reads GTSNPN; CDR2 reads SVGIG (reference sequence). The CDR3 here is CAWSEQDDQPQHF. CDR3 coding DNA: TGTGCCTGGAGTGAACAGGACGATCAGCCCCAGCATTTT.

At least ten counts were recorded for this clonotype. The chain is built from TRBV12-3 or TRBV12-4 and TRBJ2-3; 7 bases map to TRBD1. This CDR3 region has 14 residues. V shed 6 bases and J 0 bases; nucleotides not matched to a gene: 3. The CDR3 DNA is TGTGCCAGCAGGGACAGGACTAGCACAGATACGCAGTATTTT. Translated: CASRDRTSTDTQYF.

This clonotype was detected ten times or more. V and J are TRBV28 and TRBJ2-7; D ambiguous. V lost 8 bases and J lost 4, with 18 bases in between. Germline loops: CDR1 MDHEN, CDR2 SYDVKM. This CDR3 comprises 14 residues. This chain's CDR3 is CASAAMGLKYEQYF. Written as DNA, the CDR3 is TGTGCCAGCGCTGCGATGGGTTTAAAATACGAGCAGTACTTC.

This chain uses TRBV27 with TRBJ1-1; possible D gene TRBD1, 6 bases. Germline CDR1 MNHEY, CDR2 SMNVEV (reference sequence). The CDR3 has 15 amino acids. Trimming cost V 2 bases and J 2 bases, with 12 bases left between them. The DNA for the CDR3 is TGTGCCAGCAGTTTAAGAGGGGGACTAAACACTGAAGCTTTCTTT. The encoded protein is CASSLRGGLNTEAFF.

The table lists this clonotype with many counts. In nucleotides, the CDR3 is TGTGCCAGCAGGGACCAGAGAGATACGCAGTATTTT. This encodes CASRDQRDTQYF. The chain links TRBV3-1 to TRBJ2-3; D is unresolved. Germline values: CDR1 LGHDT, CDR2 YNNKEL (reference sequence). Trimming cost V 6 bases and J 5 bases, with 9 bases left between them. The CDR3 is 12 amino acids.

This clonotype was detected ten times or more. V is TRBV27 and J is TRBJ2-1; the match to TRBD1 covers 8 bases. Germline V gene data show CDR1 as MNHEY and CDR2 as SMNVEV (reference sequence). The CDR3 consists of 15 residues. V was clipped by 3 bases and J by 5 bases; unmatched bases: 6. CDR3 sequence (DNA): TGTGCCAGCAGTTTGTGGACAGGGCTGGACAATGAGCAGTTCTTC. Amino acid sequence: CASSLWTGLDNEQFF.

Many counts were recorded for this clonotype. The chain is built from TRBV7-8 and TRBJ1-6, with D unresolved. Germline V gives CDR1 SGHVS, CDR2 FQNEAQ. The CDR3 totals 13 residues. V lost 4 bases to trimming and J lost 11 bases, with 12 bases between them. In nucleotides, the CDR3 is TGTGCCAGCAGCTCCGTGGGCAGTCCACCCCTCCACTTT. Protein: CASSSVGSPPLHF.

The chain is built from TRBV7-9 and TRBJ2-2; TRBD2 matches 12 bases. J was trimmed by 6 bases and V by 5 bases; bases with no gene match: 4. Looked up from germline, CDR1 is SEHNR and CDR2 is FQNEAQ (reference sequence). This CDR3 region has 15 residues. CDR3 nucleotide sequence: TGTGCCAGCAGCCCAACTAGCGGGAGGTCCGGGGAGCTGTTTTTT. Amino acids: CASSPTSGRSGELFF.

This clonotype was counted ten times or more. The chain recombines TRBV2 with TRBJ1-2, with D perhaps TRBD1 (5 bases). V shed 7 bases and J shed 7 bases, with 19 bases lying between them. Per the germline V gene, CDR1 is SNHLY and CDR2 is FYNNEI. The CDR3 covers 14 residues. The CDR3 region is CASIDRGPWGGYTF. The CDR3 DNA reads TGTGCCAGCATCGATAGGGGACCCTGGGGTGGCTACACCTTC.

This clonotype was counted between two and nine times. The CDR3 region has the DNA TGCGCCAGCAGCTTCGGCTGGGGGGACAGGGGCTCTGGGGCCAACGTCCTGACTTTC. It is translated as CASSFGWGDRGSGANVLTF. The chain is built from TRBV5-1 and TRBJ2-6; 10 positions agree with TRBD1. Germline values: CDR1 SGHRS, CDR2 YFSETQ. The CDR3 totals 19 residues. V dropped 2 bases and J dropped 0; count of bases not matched to a gene: 8.

The CDR3 loop reads CASSFLGTKNSPLHF. For the CDR3, the DNA is TGTGCCAGCAGTTTTCTGGGGACCAAAAATTCACCCCTCCACTTT. The chain carries TRBV28 and TRBJ1-6; a weak D match, TRBD1 (5 bases). CDR1 and CDR2 from the germline V gene are MDHEN and SYDVKM. Trimming removed 3 bases from V and 7 bases from J, with 13 bases in between. The CDR3 spans 15 residues.

This clonotype was found many times. The rearrangement joins TRBV18 to TRBJ1-6, with TRBD1 matching over 9 bases. The CDR3 runs 14 residues. V lost 4 bases and J lost 10; bases outside the gene matches: 5. Per germline, CDR1 KGHSH and CDR2 LQKENI. The CDR3 region is CASSLRDRASPLHF. Written as DNA, the CDR3 is TGTGCCAGCTCACTCCGGGACAGGGCCTCACCCCTCCACTTT.

This clonotype was recorded many times. The chain recombines TRBV2 with TRBJ2-1; the D is unclear. Trimming pared 1 base from V and 8 bases from J, leaving 6 bases between. There are 12 residues in the CDR3. In germline, CDR1 is SNHLY, CDR2 FYNNEI. CDR3 protein: CASSEEPYEQFF. DNA of the CDR3: TGTGCCAGCAGTGAAGAACCTTATGAGCAGTTCTTC.

Concerning this clonotype: A single base separates this from a much larger clone, so it may be a read error. The genes are TRBV27 and TRBJ1-5; 9 bases map to TRBD1. This CDR3 has 15 amino acids. Trimming at V came to 11 bases and at J to 7 bases, leaving 15 bases not matched to a gene. CDR1 and CDR2 (germline): MNHEY, SMNVEV (reference sequence). The CDR3 nucleotides read TGTGCCGGCACCCCAACAGGGGGCGCATGGCAGCCCCAGCATTTT. This sequence encodes CAGTPTGGAWQPQHF.

The chain couples TRBV19 to TRBJ1-2; D gene unclear. CDR1 and CDR2 (germline): LNHDA, SQIVND (reference sequence). The CDR3 spans 12 residues. Trimming took 4 bases from V and 5 from J, leaving 8 bases between them. The CDR3 sequence: CASSTQVYGYTF. As DNA, the CDR3 is TGTGCCAGTAGTACCCAGGTTTATGGCTACACCTTC.

This chain connects TRBV7-9 to TRBJ2-7, with a tentative D call TRBD1 (6 bases). CDR3 size: 13 residues. Trimming cost V 2 bases and J 5 bases, with 10 bases left between them. Germline values: CDR1 SEHNR, CDR2 FQNEAQ (reference sequence). The CDR3 reads CASSLYPGDEQYF. The CDR3 coding sequence is TGTGCCAGCAGCTTATATCCAGGGGACGAGCAGTACTTC. The variable domain in full, with the rest retrieved from reference TRBV7-9 and TRBJ2-7, is DTGVSQNPRHKITKRGQNVTFRCDPISEHNRLYWYRQTLGQGPEFLTYFQNEAQLEKSRLLSDRFSAERPKGSFSTLEIQRTEQGDSAMYLCASSLYPGDEQYFGPGTRLTVT.

This clonotype was detected many times. CDR3 sequence reads: CASSWDRGAYEQYF. The CDR3 coding sequence is TGTGCCAGCAGCTGGGACAGGGGAGCCTACGAGCAGTACTTC. This sequence joins TRBV12-3 or TRBV12-4 and TRBJ2-7, with TRBD1 matching 10 bases. The junction had 4 bases not matched to a gene; V was cut back by 6 bases and J by 2 bases. The CDR3 extends over 14 amino acids.

This clonotype was counted at least ten times. The gene calls are TRBV10-3 and TRBJ2-7; 9 bases line up with TRBD1. This CDR3 comprises 13 residues. J was trimmed by 4 bases and V by 7 bases; bases with no gene match: 5. CDR1 and CDR2 from the germline V gene are ENHRY and SYGVKD. In DNA, the CDR3 is TGTGCCATCACGGGACAGGGTCCATACGAGCAGTACTTC. This gives the protein CAITGQGPYEQYF.

This clonotype was found many times. The chain recombines TRBV30 with TRBJ2-1; D call uncertain. The V gene's germline CDR1 is GTSNPN and CDR2 SVGIG (reference sequence). The CDR3 covers 11 residues. The V gene lost 0 bases and the J gene lost 7 bases, with 4 bases spanning the gap. Written as DNA, the CDR3 is TGTGCCTGGAGTGTTGGAAATGAGCAGTTCTTC. It specifies CAWSVGNEQFF.

This clonotype was recorded at least ten times. The V and J genes are TRBV5-1 and TRBJ2-3; possibly TRBD1 for D (5 bases). V was shortened by 4 bases and J by 3 bases, with 12 bases between the two germline ends. The CDR3 spans 14 residues. Per the germline V gene, CDR1 is SGHRS and CDR2 is YFSETQ. The CDR3 here is CASSPGRVTDTQYF. The CDR3 DNA sequence: TGCGCCAGCAGCCCCGGCAGGGTAACAGATACGCAGTATTTT. Combining the CDR3 with reference TRBV5-1 and TRBJ2-3 gives the whole variable domain KAGVTQTPRYLIKTRGQQVTLSCSPISGHRSVSWYQQTPGQGLQFLFEYFSETQRNKGNFPGRFSGRQFSNSRSEMNVSTLELGDSALYLCASSPGRVTDTQYFGPGTRLTVL.

The J gene is TRBJ2-6, the V gene TRBV15, with D maybe TRBD1 (6 bases). This CDR3 has 16 residues. CDR1 is LNHNV and CDR2 is YYDKDF in the germline V gene (reference sequence). The V and J ends lost 5 bases and 1 base respectively, with 12 bases between them. The CDR3: CATSAYRASGANVLTF. As DNA, the CDR3 is TGTGCCACCAGCGCCTACAGGGCTTCTGGGGCCAACGTCCTGACTTTC.

Ten or more counts support this clonotype. The chain joins TRBV18 to TRBJ2-7, with D perhaps TRBD1 (5 bases). Germline V lookup: CDR1 KGHSH, CDR2 LQKENI. CDR3 length: 15 amino acids. V was shortened by 0 bases and J by 2 bases, with 11 bases between the two germline ends. The CDR3 spells CASSPPSQGPYEQYF. In nucleotides, the CDR3 is TGTGCCAGCTCACCACCGTCCCAGGGCCCCTACGAGCAGTACTTC.

The rearrangement uses TRBV10-3 and TRBJ1-1, with D perhaps TRBD1 (6 bases). Germline V gives CDR1 ENHRY, CDR2 SYGVKD. V was shortened by 8 bases and J by 0 bases, with 16 bases between the two germline ends. This CDR3 region has 15 residues. The DNA for the CDR3 is TGTGCCATCTCCCGACAGGCTTACATGAACACTGAAGCTTTCTTT. Residues: CAISRQAYMNTEAFF.

The V gene is TRBV4-1, the J gene TRBJ2-7; weak D call: TRBD2 (6 bases). V gave up 4 bases and J gave up 3 bases, with 13 bases separating them. Germline CDR1 reads MGHRA; CDR2 reads YSYEKL. CDR3 length: 14 residues. Written as DNA, the CDR3 is TGCGCCAGCAGCCCAAGACTAGAAGGCTACGAGCAGTACTTC. It specifies CASSPRLEGYEQYF.

The V and J genes are TRBV7-9 and TRBJ2-7, with 9 positions matching TRBD1. This CDR3 region has 15 residues. V dropped 8 bases and J dropped 2; count of bases not matched to a gene: 10. CDR1 SEHNR and CDR2 FQNEAQ come from the germline V gene (reference sequence). The CDR3 sequence is CASEFEQGATYEQYF. As DNA, the CDR3 is TGTGCCAGCGAATTCGAACAGGGGGCTACCTACGAGCAGTACTTC.

This chain links TRBV19 with TRBJ1-1; TRBD1 might be the D (5 bases). The CDR3 consists of 15 residues. The germline V gene has CDR1 LNHDA and CDR2 SQIVND (reference sequence). The V and J ends lost 1 base and 0 bases respectively, with 9 bases between them. The CDR3, as DNA: TGTGCCAGTAGTATAGGACAGACCCTGAACACTGAAGCTTTCTTT. It is translated as CASSIGQTLNTEAFF.

This clonotype was recorded at least ten times. The CDR3 loop reads CASSGRGEYDNEQFF. CDR3 nucleotides: TGTGCCAGCAGTGGGAGGGGGGAGTACGACAATGAGCAGTTCTTC. The genes are TRBV2 and TRBJ2-1, with D perhaps given as TRBD1 or TRBD2 (6 bases each). The CDR3 length is 15 residues. Germline values: CDR1 SNHLY, CDR2 FYNNEI. Between the trimmed V and J ends, which lost 4 bases and 5 bases, there was a span of 15 bases.

This clonotype was seen many times. This rearrangement joins TRBV28 to TRBJ2-1; TRBD2 agrees at 7 bases. Trimming took 10 bases from V and 9 from J; bases not matched to a gene: 12. Germline V gene lookup returns CDR1 MDHEN and CDR2 SYDVKM. This CDR3 comprises 13 residues. CDR3 amino acids: CANSPGGWSEQFF. DNA for the CDR3: TGTGCCAACTCGCCCGGGGGGTGGAGTGAGCAGTTCTTC.

Many counts were recorded for this clonotype. CDR3 nucleotides: TGTGCCAGCTACGCGAATACCTTAACCTACGAGCAGTACTTC. Translating it yields CASYANTLTYEQYF. The chain recombines TRBV28 with TRBJ2-7; no clear D. Germline V gene data show CDR1 as MDHEN and CDR2 as SYDVKM. CDR3 size: 14 residues. V shed 8 bases and J shed 2 bases, with 16 bases lying between them.

This clonotype was counted at least ten times. The chain carries TRBV30 and TRBJ2-7; D ambiguous. Trimming took 0 bases from V and 6 from J, leaving 12 bases between them. The CDR3 is 13 amino acids. In germline, CDR1 is GTSNPN, CDR2 SVGIG (reference sequence). The CDR3: CAWSVDFTIEQYF. CDR3 in DNA: TGTGCCTGGAGTGTAGACTTTACCATCGAGCAGTACTTC.

This clonotype was seen repeatedly, ten times or more. The genes are TRBV18 and TRBJ2-1; TRBD2 agrees at 10 bases. Germline assignment: CDR1 KGHSH and CDR2 LQKENI. The length of the CDR3 is 16 residues. V shed 0 bases, J shed 5 bases, and the junction held 4 bases outside the gene matches. CDR3 region: CASSPPATSGHNEQFF. The CDR3, as DNA: TGTGCCAGCTCACCACCGGCGACTAGCGGGCACAATGAGCAGTTCTTC.

The chain has TRBV4-3 and TRBJ1-5, with D maybe TRBD1 (6 bases). This CDR3 is built from 15 residues. Per germline, CDR1 LGHNA and CDR2 YSLEER. V was trimmed by 0 bases and J by 6 bases, leaving 12 bases between them. In DNA form, the CDR3 reads TGCGCCAGCAGCCAAGAATGGGGGGCAAGTCAGCCCCAGCATTTT. This encodes CASSQEWGASQPQHF.